This T cell receptor (beta chain) was recovered during a study of blood T cell repertoires in COVID-19. As for the study in general: In each case, the material was cDNA or gDNA derived from T cells, B-cell-depleted T cells, or PBMCs.

The authors' processing: Using reference gene primer amplification, nucleated cell counts were estimated. Clones were sequenced by immunoSEQ multiplex PCR, and TCRdb holds only the in-frame ones, with some missing. For V, J and clone size, that table is used; D and trimming come from the DNA. The table shows 55,000 to 75,000 clones, with 79% occurring only once. Trimming took 2 bases from V and 9 from J, leaving 14 bases between them. Germline V gene sequence: CDR1 SGHNT, CDR2 YYREEE (reference sequence). The CDR3 is made up of 13 amino acids. The TCR sequence derives from a man in his sixties with acute or convalescent COVID-19. The sequenced sample consisted of peripheral blood. The gene calls are TRBV5-4 and TRBJ2-5; a possible D gene is TRBD2 (6 bases). The chain's CDR3 is CASSFGTGGAQYF. The CDR3 DNA sequence: TGTGCCAGCAGCTTCGGTACAGGCGGGGCCCAGTACTTC.